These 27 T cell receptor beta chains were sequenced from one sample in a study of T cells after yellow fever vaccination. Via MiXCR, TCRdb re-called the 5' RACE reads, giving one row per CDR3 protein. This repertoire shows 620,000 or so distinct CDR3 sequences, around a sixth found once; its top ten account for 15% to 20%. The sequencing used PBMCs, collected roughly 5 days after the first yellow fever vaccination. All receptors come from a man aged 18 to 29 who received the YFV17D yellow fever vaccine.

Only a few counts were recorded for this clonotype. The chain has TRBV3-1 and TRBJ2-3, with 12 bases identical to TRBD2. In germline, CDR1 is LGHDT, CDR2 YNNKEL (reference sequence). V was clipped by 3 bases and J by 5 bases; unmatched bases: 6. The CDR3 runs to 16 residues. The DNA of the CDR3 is TGTGCCAGCAGCCACCTAGCGGGGGGGCCGGGAGATACGCAGTATTTT. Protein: CASSHLAGGPGDTQYF.

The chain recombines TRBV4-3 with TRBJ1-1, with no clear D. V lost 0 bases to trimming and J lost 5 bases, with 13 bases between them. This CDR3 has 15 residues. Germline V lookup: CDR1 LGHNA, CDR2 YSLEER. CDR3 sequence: CASSQEGRGGTEAFF. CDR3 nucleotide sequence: TGCGCCAGCAGCCAAGAGGGTCGGGGAGGAACTGAAGCTTTCTTT.

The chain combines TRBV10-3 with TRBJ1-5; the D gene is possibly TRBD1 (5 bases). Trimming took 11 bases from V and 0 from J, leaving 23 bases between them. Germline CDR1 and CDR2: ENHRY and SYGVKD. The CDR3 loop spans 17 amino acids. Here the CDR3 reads CAASGAANSYSNQPQHF. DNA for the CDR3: TGTGCCGCCTCCGGGGCAGCAAACAGTTATAGCAATCAGCCCCAGCATTTT.

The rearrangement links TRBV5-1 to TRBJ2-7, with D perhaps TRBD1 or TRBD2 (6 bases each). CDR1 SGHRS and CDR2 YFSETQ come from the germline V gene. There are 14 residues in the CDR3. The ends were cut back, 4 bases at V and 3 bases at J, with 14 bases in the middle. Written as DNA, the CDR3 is TGCGCCAGCAGCGGCACAGGGAGGAACTACGAGCAGTACTTC. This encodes CASSGTGRNYEQYF.

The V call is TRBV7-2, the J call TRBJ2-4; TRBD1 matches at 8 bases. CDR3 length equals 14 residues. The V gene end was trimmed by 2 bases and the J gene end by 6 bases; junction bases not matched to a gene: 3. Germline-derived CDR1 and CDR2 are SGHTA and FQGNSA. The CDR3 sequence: CASSLQGAINIQYF. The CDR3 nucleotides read TGTGCCAGCAGCTTACAGGGGGCAATAAACATTCAGTACTTC. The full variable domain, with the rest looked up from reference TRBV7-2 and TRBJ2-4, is GAGVSQSPSNKVTEKGKDVELRCDPISGHTALYWYRQSLGQGLEFLIYFQGNSAPDKSGLPSDRFSAERTGGSVSTLTIQRTQQEDSAVYLCASSLQGAINIQYFGAGTRLSVL.

The CDR3 spells CAISVLAGGLPPWFF. The CDR3 DNA is TGTGCCATCAGTGTCCTAGCGGGGGGACTACCCCCATGGTTCTTC. The chain has TRBV10-3 and TRBJ2-1; 11 nucleotides line up with TRBD2. There are 15 residues in the CDR3. The germline gives CDR1 ENHRY, CDR2 SYGVKD. Trimming at V came to 4 bases and at J to 15 bases, leaving 14 bases not matched to a gene.

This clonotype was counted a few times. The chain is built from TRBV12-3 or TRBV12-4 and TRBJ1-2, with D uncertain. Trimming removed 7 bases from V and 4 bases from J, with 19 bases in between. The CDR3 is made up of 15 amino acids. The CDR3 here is CASTEGLRGIYGYTF. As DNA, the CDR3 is TGTGCCAGCACGGAAGGTCTCCGGGGAATCTATGGCTACACCTTC.

CDR3 amino acids: CASSHQGMRQYF. In nucleotides, the CDR3 is TGTGCCAGCAGCCACCAGGGGATGAGGCAGTACTTC. This sequence joins TRBV14 and TRBJ2-7; TRBD1 might be the D (6 bases). Germline loops: CDR1 SGHDN, CDR2 FVKESK. The CDR3 sequence is 12 residues long. Trimming removed 3 bases from V and 9 bases from J, with 12 bases in between.

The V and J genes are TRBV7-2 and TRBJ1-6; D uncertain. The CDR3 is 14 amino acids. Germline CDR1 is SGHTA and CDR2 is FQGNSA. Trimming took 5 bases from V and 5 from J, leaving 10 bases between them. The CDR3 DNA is TGTGCCAGCAGCCGACTATTGGATAATTCACCCCTCCACTTT. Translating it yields CASSRLLDNSPLHF.

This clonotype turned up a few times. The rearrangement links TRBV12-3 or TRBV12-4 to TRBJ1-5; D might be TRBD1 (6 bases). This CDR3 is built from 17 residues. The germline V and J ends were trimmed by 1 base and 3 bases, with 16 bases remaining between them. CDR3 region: CASSLEQGGPVNQPQHF. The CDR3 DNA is TGTGCCAGCAGTTTAGAACAGGGAGGTCCTGTCAATCAGCCCCAGCATTTT.

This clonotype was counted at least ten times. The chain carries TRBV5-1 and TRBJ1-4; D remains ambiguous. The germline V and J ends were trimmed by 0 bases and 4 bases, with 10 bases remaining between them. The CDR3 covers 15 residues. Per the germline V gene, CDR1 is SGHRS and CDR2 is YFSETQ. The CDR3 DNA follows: TGCGCCAGCAGCTTGGCCTTACAGAGTAATGAAAAACTGTTTTTT. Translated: CASSLALQSNEKLFF.

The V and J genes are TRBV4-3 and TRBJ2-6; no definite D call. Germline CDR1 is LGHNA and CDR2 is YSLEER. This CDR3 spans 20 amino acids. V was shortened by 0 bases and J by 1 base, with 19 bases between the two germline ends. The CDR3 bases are TGCGCCAGCAGCCAAGATCTAGACGGGTTTGGAATTTCTGGGGCCAACGTCCTGACTTTC. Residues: CASSQDLDGFGISGANVLTF.

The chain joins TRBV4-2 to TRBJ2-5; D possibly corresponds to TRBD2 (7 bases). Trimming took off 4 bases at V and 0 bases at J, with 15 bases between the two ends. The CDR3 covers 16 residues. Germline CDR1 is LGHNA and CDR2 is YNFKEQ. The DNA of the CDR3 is TGTGCCAGCAGCCGGGGGCGGGAGTCGTACCAAGAGACCCAGTACTTC. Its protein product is CASSRGRESYQETQYF.

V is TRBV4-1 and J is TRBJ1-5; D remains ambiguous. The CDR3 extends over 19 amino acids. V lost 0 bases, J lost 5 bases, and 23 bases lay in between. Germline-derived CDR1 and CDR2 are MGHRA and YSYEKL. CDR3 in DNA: TGCGCCAGCAGCCAAGACCTGCCGGGTCGGGGATATCCGGATCAGCCCCAGCATTTT. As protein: CASSQDLPGRGYPDQPQHF.

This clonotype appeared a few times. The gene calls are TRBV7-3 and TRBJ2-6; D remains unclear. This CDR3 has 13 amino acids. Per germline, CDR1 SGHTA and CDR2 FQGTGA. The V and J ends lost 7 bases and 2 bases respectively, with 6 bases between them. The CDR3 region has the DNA TGTGCCAGCAATACGGCTGGGGCCAACGTCCTGACTTTC. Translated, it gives CASNTAGANVLTF.

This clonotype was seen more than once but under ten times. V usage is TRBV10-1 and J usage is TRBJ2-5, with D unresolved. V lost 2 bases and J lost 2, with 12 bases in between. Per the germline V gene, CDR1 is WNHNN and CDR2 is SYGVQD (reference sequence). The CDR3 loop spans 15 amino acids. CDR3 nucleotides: TGCGCCAGCAGTGAGAGTTTCGGCGAGCAAGAGACCCAGTACTTC. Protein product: CASSESFGEQETQYF.

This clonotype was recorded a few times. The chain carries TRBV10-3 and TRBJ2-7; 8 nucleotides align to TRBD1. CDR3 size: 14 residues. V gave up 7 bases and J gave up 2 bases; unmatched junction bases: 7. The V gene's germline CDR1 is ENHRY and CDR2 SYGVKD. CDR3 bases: TGTGCCATCAAATCGGGACAGGAGGCCTACGAGCAGTACTTC. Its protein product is CAIKSGQEAYEQYF.

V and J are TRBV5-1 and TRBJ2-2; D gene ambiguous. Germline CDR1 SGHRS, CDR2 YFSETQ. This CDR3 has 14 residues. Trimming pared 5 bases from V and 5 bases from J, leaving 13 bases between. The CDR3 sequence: CASRVGLETGELFF. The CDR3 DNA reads TGCGCCAGCAGGGTAGGGTTGGAGACCGGGGAGCTGTTTTTT.

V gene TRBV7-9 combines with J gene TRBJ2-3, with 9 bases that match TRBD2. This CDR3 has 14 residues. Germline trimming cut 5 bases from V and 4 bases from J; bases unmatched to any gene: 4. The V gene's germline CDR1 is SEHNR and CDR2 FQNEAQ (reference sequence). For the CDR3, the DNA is TGTGCCAGCAGCGCTAGCGGGGCTCCAGATACGCAGTATTTT. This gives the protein CASSASGAPDTQYF.

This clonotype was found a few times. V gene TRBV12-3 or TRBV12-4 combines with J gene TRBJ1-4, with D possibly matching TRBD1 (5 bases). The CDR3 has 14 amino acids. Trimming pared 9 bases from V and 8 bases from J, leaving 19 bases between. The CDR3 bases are TGTGCCAGTAAGCCCCGAGGGGAAGGGGAAAAACTGTTTTTT. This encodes CASKPRGEGEKLFF.

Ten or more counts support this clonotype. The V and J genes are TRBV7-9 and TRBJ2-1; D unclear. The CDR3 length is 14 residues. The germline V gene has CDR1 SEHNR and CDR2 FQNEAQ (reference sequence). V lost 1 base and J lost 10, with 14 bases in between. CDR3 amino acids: CASSLGEIWGEQFF. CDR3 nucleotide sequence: TGTGCCAGCAGCTTAGGAGAGATATGGGGAGAGCAGTTCTTC. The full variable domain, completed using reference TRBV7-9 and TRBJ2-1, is DTGVSQNPRHKITKRGQNVTFRCDPISEHNRLYWYRQTLGQGPEFLTYFQNEAQLEKSRLLSDRFSAERPKGSFSTLEIQRTEQGDSAMYLCASSLGEIWGEQFFGPGTRLTVL.

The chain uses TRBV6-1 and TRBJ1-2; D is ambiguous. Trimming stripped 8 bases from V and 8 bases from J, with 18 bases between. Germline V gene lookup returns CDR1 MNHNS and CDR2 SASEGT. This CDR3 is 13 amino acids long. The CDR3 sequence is CASRARGDVGYTF. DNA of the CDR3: TGTGCCAGCCGGGCCCGGGGTGATGTCGGCTACACCTTC.

The CDR3 reads CSASFNQPQHF. The CDR3, as DNA: TGCAGTGCTAGCTTCAATCAGCCCCAGCATTTT. This chain connects TRBV20-1 to TRBJ1-5; D is undetermined. The CDR3 is made up of 11 amino acids. The V end was cut by 3 bases, the J end by 3 bases, with 3 bases between. In germline, CDR1 is DFQATT, CDR2 SNEGSKA (reference sequence).

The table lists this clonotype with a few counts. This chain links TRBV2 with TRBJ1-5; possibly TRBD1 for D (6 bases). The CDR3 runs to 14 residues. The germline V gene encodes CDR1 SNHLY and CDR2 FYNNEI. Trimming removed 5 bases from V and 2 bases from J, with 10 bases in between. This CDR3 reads CASSRQARNQPQHF. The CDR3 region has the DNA TGTGCCAGCAGTAGACAGGCCCGCAATCAGCCCCAGCATTTT.

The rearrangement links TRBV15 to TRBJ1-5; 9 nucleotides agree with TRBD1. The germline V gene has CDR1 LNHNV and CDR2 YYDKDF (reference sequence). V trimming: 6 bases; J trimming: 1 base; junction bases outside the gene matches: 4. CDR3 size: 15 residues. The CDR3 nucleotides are TGTGCCACCAGGGGGGACAGGGACAGCAATCAGCCCCAGCATTTT. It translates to CATRGDRDSNQPQHF.

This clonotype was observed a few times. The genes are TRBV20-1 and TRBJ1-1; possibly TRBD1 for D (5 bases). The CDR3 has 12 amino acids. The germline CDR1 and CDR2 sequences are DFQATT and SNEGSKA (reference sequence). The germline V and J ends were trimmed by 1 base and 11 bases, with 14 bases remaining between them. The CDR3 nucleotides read TGCAGTGCTAGAGGGGACCACCCCGGCGCTTTCTTT. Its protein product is CSARGDHPGAFF.

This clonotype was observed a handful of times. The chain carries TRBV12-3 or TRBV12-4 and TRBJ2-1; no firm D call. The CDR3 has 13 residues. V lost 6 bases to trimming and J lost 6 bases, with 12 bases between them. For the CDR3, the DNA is TGTGCCAGCAGGGACCCGCAATTCAATGAGCAGTTCTTC. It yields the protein CASRDPQFNEQFF.